Listed below are T cell receptor beta chains from one sample, sequenced in a study of T cells in Graves' hyperthyroidism and ophthalmopathy. TCRdb itself ran the multiplex PCR reads through MiXCR, one entry per CDR3 protein. This sample has over 150,000 distinct CDR3 sequences, with over 15% found just once. Sequencing was done on a sample of blood. These receptors were obtained from a woman aged 50 to 60 with Graves' hyperthyroidism. CDR3s include the opening cysteine and the closing phenylalanine or tryptophan. D genes are given only for firm matches. Expanded clones are given a class, and other clones once, few, many or no size at all.

>TRBD1|TRBV7-9|many|TRBJ2-7
CASSSTGNAEQYF
TGTGCCAGCAGCTCGACAGGGAACGCCGAGCAGTACTTC
>TRBD1|TRBV28|many|TRBJ2-7
CASSTETGAREQYF
TGTGCCAGCAGTACTGAGACAGGGGCCAGGGAGCAGTACTTC
>.|TRBV7-9|many|TRBJ1-4
CASSLGRGSHEKLFF
TGTGCCAGCAGCTTAGGGAGGGGGTCGCACGAAAAACTGTTTTTT
>TRBD2|TRBV5-1|.|TRBJ2-1
CASSSGGRAAVFF
TGCGCCAGCAGCTCGGGGGGACGGGCGGCGGTGTTCTTC
>.|TRBV20-1|few|TRBJ1-2
CSARDRRQAQSNYGYTF
TGCAGTGCTAGAGATCGAAGACAGGCCCAATCTAACTATGGCTACACCTTC
>TRBD2|TRBV10-3|.|TRBJ2-2
CATRLAGESGELFF
TGTGCCACCAGACTAGCGGGAGAGAGCGGGGAGCTGTTTTTT
>TRBD1|TRBV7-9|many|TRBJ2-3
CASSLRGQGKNTQYF
TGTGCCAGCAGCTTAAGGGGACAGGGGAAGAATACGCAGTATTTT
>TRBD1|TRBV28|.|TRBJ2-7
CASSPEGQGYDYEQYF
TGTGCCAGCAGTCCCGAGGGACAGGGGTATGACTACGAGCAGTACTTC
>.|TRBV28|many|TRBJ1-5
CASSLGGGTATNQPQHF
TGTGCCAGCAGTTTAGGAGGCGGGACCGCGACCAATCAGCCCCAGCATTTT
>.|TRBV28|many|TRBJ2-3
CASSEPGTHSTSTDTQYF
TGTGCCAGCAGTGAACCCGGGACACACAGTACTAGCACAGATACGCAGTATTTT
>.|TRBV4-3|.|TRBJ2-7
CASSQDSGRGYEQYF
TGCGCCAGCAGCCAAGATTCTGGCAGGGGCTACGAGCAGTACTTC
>.|TRBV29-1|many|TRBJ2-2
CSAGGQGFTGELFF
TGCAGCGCGGGAGGACAGGGTTTCACCGGGGAGCTGTTTTTT
>.|TRBV4-3|.|TRBJ1-4
CASSQDPTFPEKLFF
TGCGCCAGCAGCCAAGATCCGACATTTCCCGAAAAACTGTTTTTT
>.|TRBV14|many|TRBJ2-5
CASSPSGPTGETQYF
TGTGCCAGCAGCCCCTCCGGACCCACCGGTGAGACCCAGTACTTC
>.|TRBV29-1|many|TRBJ1-1
CSVEEDTEAFF
TGCAGCGTTGAAGAAGACACTGAAGCTTTCTTT
>.|TRBV27|many|TRBJ1-1
CASSLSRDTEAFF
TGTGCCAGCAGTTTGTCCCGAGACACTGAAGCTTTCTTT
>.|TRBV27|many|TRBJ2-6
CASSPDAGANVLTF
TGTGCCAGCAGTCCAGACGCTGGGGCCAACGTCCTGACTTTC
>.|TRBV3-1|many|TRBJ2-2
CASSHTRGDPTGELFF
TGTGCCAGCAGCCACACTCGAGGGGATCCGACCGGGGAGCTGTTTTTT
>.|TRBV7-8|many|TRBJ2-3
CASSPLSGGWRTDTQYF
TGTGCCAGCAGCCCCCTCTCAGGTGGGTGGCGCACAGATACGCAGTATTTT
>.|TRBV9|many|TRBJ1-1
CASSVVAVRNTEAFF
TGTGCCAGCAGCGTAGTCGCGGTTCGTAACACTGAAGCTTTCTTT
>TRBD1|TRBV13|many|TRBJ1-2
CASRPTGQGFTYGYTF
TGTGCCAGCAGGCCCACGGGACAGGGTTTTACCTATGGCTACACCTTC
>.|TRBV7-2|many|TRBJ2-7
CASSPGPHSYEQYF
TGTGCCAGCAGCCCGGGGCCGCACTCCTACGAGCAGTACTTC
>.|TRBV7-2|many|TRBJ1-3
CASSPIQGSGNTIYF
TGTGCCAGCAGCCCAATTCAGGGGTCTGGAAACACCATATATTTT
>TRBD1|TRBV6-1|many|TRBJ1-3
CASSYGPTQGSSGNTIYF
TGTGCCAGCAGTTATGGACCAACACAGGGGTCCTCTGGAAACACCATATATTTT
>TRBD1|TRBV27|many|TRBJ1-5
CASSETGDRPPQHF
TGTGCCAGCAGTGAGACAGGGGACCGGCCGCCCCAGCATTTT
>.|TRBV5-1|few|TRBJ1-2
CASSSDTYYGYTF
TGCGCCAGCAGCTCTGACACGTACTATGGCTACACCTTC
>.|TRBV11-2|many|TRBJ2-7
CASSFRGGSSYEQYF
TGTGCCAGCAGCTTTAGGGGGGGGAGCTCCTACGAGCAGTACTTC
>.|TRBV29-1|many|TRBJ2-5
CSAGPGAAETQYF
TGCAGCGCCGGGCCGGGGGCCGCTGAGACCCAGTACTTC
>.|TRBV7-2|many|TRBJ2-1
CASRWEREQFF
TGTGCCAGCAGATGGGAAAGGGAGCAGTTCTTC
>.|TRBV27|many|TRBJ2-1
CASSPFRGLEQFF
TGTGCCAGCAGCCCCTTTAGGGGTCTTGAGCAGTTCTTC
>.|TRBV7-9|few|TRBJ1-6
CASSLAGRNSPLHF
TGTGCCAGCAGCTTGGCAGGGCGAAATTCACCCCTCCACTTT
>.|TRBV5-1|few|TRBJ2-2
CASSPVPGGMNTGELFF
TGCGCCAGCAGCCCGGTCCCAGGGGGGATGAACACCGGGGAGCTGTTTTTT
>.|TRBV12-3/TRBV12-4|many|TRBJ1-1
CASSLGRSTEAFF
TGTGCCAGCAGTTTAGGGAGAAGCACTGAAGCTTTCTTT
>TRBD1|TRBV19|many|TRBJ1-5
CASSRDRTGLGNQPQHF
TGTGCCAGTAGTAGGGACCGGACAGGGTTGGGGAATCAGCCCCAGCATTTT
>.|TRBV28|many|TRBJ2-3
CASSFLDTQYF
TGTGCCAGCAGTTTTCTAGATACGCAGTATTTT
>.|TRBV2|many|TRBJ1-5
CASSEEGLSNQPQHF
TGTGCCAGCAGTGAAGAAGGGCTTAGCAATCAGCCCCAGCATTTT
>.|TRBV5-1|many|TRBJ2-5
CASSFSQETQYF
TGCGCCAGCAGCTTTTCGCAAGAGACCCAGTACTTC
>.|TRBV5-4|.|TRBJ2-1
CASSFFDRNNEQFF
TGTGCCAGCAGTTTCTTTGACCGCAACAATGAGCAGTTCTTC
>.|TRBV29-1|many|TRBJ2-5
CSVVLGVETQYF
TGCAGCGTTGTTTTGGGTGTAGAGACCCAGTACTTC
>.|TRBV28|.|TRBJ1-4
CASKASEKLFF
TGTGCCAGTAAGGCCAGTGAAAAACTGTTTTTT
>TRBD2|TRBV6-1|few|TRBJ2-7
CASSHGLAAFEQHF
TGTGCCAGCAGCCATGGACTAGCCGCCTTCGAGCAGCACTTC
>TRBD2|TRBV10-3|few|TRBJ2-1
CAIKHSGGAYNEQFF
TGTGCCATCAAGCATAGCGGGGGGGCCTACAATGAGCAGTTCTTC
>TRBD2|TRBV11-2|many|TRBJ2-1
CASSSRTSGGANEQFF
TGTGCCAGCAGCTCCAGGACTAGCGGGGGGGCCAATGAGCAGTTCTTC
>.|TRBV6-5|many|TRBJ1-6
CASRLDLNSPLHF
TGTGCCAGCAGACTCGACTTAAATTCACCCCTCCACTTT
>.|TRBV7-3|many|TRBJ1-1
CASSSGAGTEAFF
TGTGCCAGCAGCTCAGGGGCAGGCACTGAAGCTTTCTTT
>.|TRBV6-1|many|TRBJ1-4
CASSVTRNEKLFF
TGTGCCAGCAGTGTCACGAGGAATGAAAAACTGTTTTTT
>.|TRBV2|many|TRBJ1-1
CASSEVSRNTEAFF
TGTGCCAGCAGTGAGGTATCCAGGAACACTGAAGCTTTCTTT
>TRBD1|TRBV6-1|many|TRBJ1-5
CASSVDRNQPQHF
TGTGCCAGCAGTGTGGACAGGAATCAGCCCCAGCATTTT
>.|TRBV6-2/TRBV6-3|.|TRBJ1-4
CASAIGTPRPEKLFF
TGTGCCAGCGCTATCGGGACACCTAGGCCTGAAAAACTGTTTTTT